The 5 T cell receptor beta chains listed next were all sequenced from one sample in a study of blood T cell repertoires in COVID-19. Clones were sequenced by immunoSEQ multiplex PCR, and TCRdb holds only the in-frame ones, with some missing. This sample has 90,000 to 110,000 clones, with approximately 82% found just once. Specimen: peripheral blood. The receptors here all came from a woman between 55 and 75 years old with acute or convalescent COVID-19.

The rearrangement uses TRBV11-2 and TRBJ2-5; TRBD2 might be the D (5 bases). The CDR3 is 14 residues long. Trimming shortened V by 0 bases and J by 3 bases, and 8 bases separated the two germline ends. Germline V lookup: CDR1 SGHAT, CDR2 FQNNGV. Here the CDR3 DNA reads TGTGCCAGCAGCTTAGAAACGAGGGAAGAGACCCAGTACTTC. Translated: CASSLETREETQYF.

The table lists this clone with a count of one. One end of the junction fails to match germline, which may point to a read error. J is TRBJ2-1 and V is TRBV28; D is possibly TRBD2 (6 bases). Germline assignment: CDR1 MDHEN and CDR2 SYDVKM. This CDR3 spans 17 amino acids. The CDR3 region has the DNA TGTGCCAGCAGTTTCCTAACTAGCTTCACCTCCTCCAATGAGCAGTTCTTC. It yields the protein CASSFLTSFTSSNEQFF.

This clone came up once. The V call is TRBV3-1 (or the pseudogene TRBV3-2), the J call TRBJ1-1; D remains unclear. Germline V lookup: CDR1 LGHDT, CDR2 YNNKEL (reference sequence). V was clipped by 4 bases and J by 4 bases, with 13 bases between them. The CDR3 spans 14 residues. CDR3 DNA sequence: TGTGCCAGCAGCCTTGGTCCTCGCGTCACTGAAGCTTTCTTT. Its translation is CASSLGPRVTEAFF.

The CDR3 is CASSQERGQIYGYTF. The CDR3 nucleotides read TGTGCCAGCAGCCAAGAGAGGGGGCAAATCTATGGCTACACCTTC. The chain uses TRBV3-1 (or the pseudogene TRBV3-2) and TRBJ1-2; 7 bases are shared with TRBD1. CDR3 size: 15 residues. Germline V gene data show CDR1 as LGHDT and CDR2 as YNNKEL (reference sequence). The V and J ends lost 0 bases and 4 bases, in that order; junction bases with no gene match: 5.

This clone was detected once. The chain is built from TRBV11-2 and TRBJ1-5; 9 bases map to TRBD1. The CDR3 loop spans 16 amino acids. Trimming removed 5 bases from V and 4 bases from J; junction bases left unmatched: 9. Germline V gene sequence: CDR1 SGHAT, CDR2 FQNNGV. The CDR3: CASSPQGAVGNQPQHF. The DNA of the CDR3 is TGTGCCAGCAGCCCACAGGGGGCAGTTGGGAATCAGCCCCAGCATTTT.